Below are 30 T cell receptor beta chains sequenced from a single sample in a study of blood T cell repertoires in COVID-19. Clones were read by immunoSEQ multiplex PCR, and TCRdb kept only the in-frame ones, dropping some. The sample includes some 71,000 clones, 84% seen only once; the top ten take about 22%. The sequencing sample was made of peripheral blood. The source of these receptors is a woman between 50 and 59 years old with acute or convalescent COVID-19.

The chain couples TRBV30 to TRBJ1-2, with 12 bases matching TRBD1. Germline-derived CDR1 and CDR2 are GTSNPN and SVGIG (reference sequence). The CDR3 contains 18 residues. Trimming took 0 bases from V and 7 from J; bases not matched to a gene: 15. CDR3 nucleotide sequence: TGTGCCTGGAGTGTACTCCGCCCCGGGACAGGGGGCCTGGGTGGCTACACCTTC. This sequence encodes CAWSVLRPGTGGLGGYTF.

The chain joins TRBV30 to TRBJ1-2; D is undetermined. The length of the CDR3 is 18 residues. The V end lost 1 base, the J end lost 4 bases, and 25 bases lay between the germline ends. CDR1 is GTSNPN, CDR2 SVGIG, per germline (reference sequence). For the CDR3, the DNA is TGTGCCTGGAGTGCCTCCCGGATGAGGTTTGGCGCAAGCTATGGCTACACCTTC. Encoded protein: CAWSASRMRFGASYGYTF.

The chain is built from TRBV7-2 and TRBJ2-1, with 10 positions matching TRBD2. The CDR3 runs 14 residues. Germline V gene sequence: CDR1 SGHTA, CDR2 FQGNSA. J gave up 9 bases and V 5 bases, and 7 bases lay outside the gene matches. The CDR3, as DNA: TGTGCCAGCAGCGCCGGACTAGCGGAACCTGAGCAGTTCTTC. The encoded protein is CASSAGLAEPEQFF.

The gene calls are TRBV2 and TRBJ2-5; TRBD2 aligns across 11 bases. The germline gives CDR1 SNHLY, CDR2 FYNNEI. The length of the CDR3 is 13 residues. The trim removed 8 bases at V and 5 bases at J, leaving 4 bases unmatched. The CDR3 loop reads CASRLAGRETQYF. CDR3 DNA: TGTGCCAGCCGACTAGCGGGACGGGAGACCCAGTACTTC.

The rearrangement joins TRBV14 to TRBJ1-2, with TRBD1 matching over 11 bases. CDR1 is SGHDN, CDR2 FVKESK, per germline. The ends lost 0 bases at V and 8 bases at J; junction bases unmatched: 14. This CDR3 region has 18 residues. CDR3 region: CASSQEARLRTGGTGYTF. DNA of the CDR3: TGTGCCAGCAGCCAAGAGGCCCGCCTCCGGACAGGGGGCACAGGCTACACCTTC.

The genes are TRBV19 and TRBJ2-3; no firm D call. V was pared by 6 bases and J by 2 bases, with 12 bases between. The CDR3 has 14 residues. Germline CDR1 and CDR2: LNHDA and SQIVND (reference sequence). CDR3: CASRDSTVTDTQYF. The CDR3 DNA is TGTGCCAGTAGAGATAGTACCGTCACAGATACGCAGTATTTT.

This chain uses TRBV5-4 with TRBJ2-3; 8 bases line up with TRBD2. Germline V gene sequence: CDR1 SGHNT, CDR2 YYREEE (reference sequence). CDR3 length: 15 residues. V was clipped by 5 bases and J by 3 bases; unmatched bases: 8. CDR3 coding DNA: TGTGCCAGCAGAGTCGGGGGGGCTGGGACAGATACGCAGTATTTT. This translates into CASRVGGAGTDTQYF.

The CDR3 is CASSPGVTTNEKLFF. CDR3 DNA sequence: TGTGCCAGCAGCCCAGGGGTAACAACTAATGAAAAACTGTTTTTT. V and J are TRBV7-6 and TRBJ1-4; tentative D call: TRBD1 (6 bases). Trimming removed 5 bases from V and 0 bases from J, with 10 bases in between. Germline V gene sequence: CDR1 SGHVS, CDR2 FNYEAQ. The CDR3 contains 15 residues.

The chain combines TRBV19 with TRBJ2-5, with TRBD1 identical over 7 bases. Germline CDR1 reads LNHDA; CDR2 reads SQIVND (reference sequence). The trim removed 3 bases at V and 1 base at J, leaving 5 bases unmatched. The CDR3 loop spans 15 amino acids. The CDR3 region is CASSIRRQGQETQYF. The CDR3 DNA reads TGTGCCAGTAGTATCCGAAGACAGGGCCAAGAGACCCAGTACTTC.

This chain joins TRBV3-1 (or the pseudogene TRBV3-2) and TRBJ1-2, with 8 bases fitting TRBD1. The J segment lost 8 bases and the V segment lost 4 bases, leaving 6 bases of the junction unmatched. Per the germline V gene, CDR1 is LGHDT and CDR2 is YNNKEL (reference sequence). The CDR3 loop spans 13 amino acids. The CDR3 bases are TGTGCCAGCAGCCTGTCAGGGGGCGAGGGCTACACCTTC. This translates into CASSLSGGEGYTF.

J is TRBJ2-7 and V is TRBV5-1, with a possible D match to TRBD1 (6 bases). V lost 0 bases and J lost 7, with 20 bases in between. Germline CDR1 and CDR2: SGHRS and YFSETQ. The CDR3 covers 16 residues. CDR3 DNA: TGCGCCAGCAGCTTGGGCTCGGACAGAACGACGCAGGAGCAGTACTTC. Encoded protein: CASSLGSDRTTQEQYF.

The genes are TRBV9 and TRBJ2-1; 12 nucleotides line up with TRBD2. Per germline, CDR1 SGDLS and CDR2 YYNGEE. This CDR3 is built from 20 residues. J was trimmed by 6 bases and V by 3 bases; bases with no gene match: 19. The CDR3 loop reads CASSGDGALAGGYRPNEQFF. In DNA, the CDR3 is TGTGCCAGCAGCGGAGACGGGGCGCTAGCGGGAGGGTACCGACCCAATGAGCAGTTCTTC. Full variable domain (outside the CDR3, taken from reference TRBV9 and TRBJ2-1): DSGVTQTPKHLITATGQRVTLRCSPRSGDLSVYWYQQSLDQGLQFLIQYYNGEERAKGNILERFSAQQFPDLHSELNLSSLELGDSALYFCASSGDGALAGGYRPNEQFFGPGTRLTVL.

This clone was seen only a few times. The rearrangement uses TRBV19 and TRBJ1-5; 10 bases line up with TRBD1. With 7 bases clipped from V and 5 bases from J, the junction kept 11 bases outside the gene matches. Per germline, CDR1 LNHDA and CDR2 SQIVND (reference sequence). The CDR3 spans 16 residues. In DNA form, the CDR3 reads TGTGCCAGTACCCCCATTGACAGGGGGCTTCATCAGCCCCAGCATTTT. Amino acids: CASTPIDRGLHQPQHF.

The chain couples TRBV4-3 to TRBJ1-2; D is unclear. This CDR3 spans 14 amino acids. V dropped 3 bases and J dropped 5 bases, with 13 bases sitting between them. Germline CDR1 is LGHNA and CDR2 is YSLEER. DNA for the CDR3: TGCGCCAGCAGCCAGTCCCAGGCGGGGTATGGCTACACCTTC. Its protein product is CASSQSQAGYGYTF.

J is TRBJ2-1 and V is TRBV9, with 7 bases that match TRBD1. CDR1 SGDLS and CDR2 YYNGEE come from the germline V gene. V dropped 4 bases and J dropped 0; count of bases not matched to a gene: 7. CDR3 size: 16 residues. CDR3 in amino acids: CASSTLQGRSYNEQFF. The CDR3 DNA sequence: TGTGCCAGCAGCACCTTACAGGGGCGCTCCTACAATGAGCAGTTCTTC.

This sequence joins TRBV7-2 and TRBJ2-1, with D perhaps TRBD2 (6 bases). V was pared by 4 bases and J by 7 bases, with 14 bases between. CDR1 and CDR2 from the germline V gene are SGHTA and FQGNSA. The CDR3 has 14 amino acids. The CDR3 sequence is CASSSKGLQNEQFF. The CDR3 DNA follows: TGTGCCAGCAGCTCAAAGGGACTTCAAAATGAGCAGTTCTTC.

CDR3 bases: TGTGCCAGCAGTGATGACTGGACAGGGTTAAGGAATGAGCAGTTCTTC. Translated: CASSDDWTGLRNEQFF. The V and J genes are TRBV25-1 and TRBJ2-1; 8 nucleotides line up with TRBD1. V lost 3 bases to trimming and J lost 7 bases; unmatched junction nucleotides: 11. Germline CDR1 reads MGHDK; CDR2 reads SYGVNS. The length of the CDR3 is 16 residues.

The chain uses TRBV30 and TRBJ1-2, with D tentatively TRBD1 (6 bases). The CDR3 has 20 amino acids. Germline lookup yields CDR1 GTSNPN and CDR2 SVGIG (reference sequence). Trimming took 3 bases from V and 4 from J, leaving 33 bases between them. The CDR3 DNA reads TGTGCCTGGAGGCCCGGGACATCCCGACATCTCGGTCTAACTGCCTATGGCTACACCTTC. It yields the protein CAWRPGTSRHLGLTAYGYTF. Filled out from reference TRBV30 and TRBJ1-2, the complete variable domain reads SQTIHQWPATLVQPVGSPLSLECTVEGTSNPNLYWYRQAAGRGLQLLFYSVGIGQISSEVPQNLSASRPQDRQFILSSKKLLLSDSGFYLCAWRPGTSRHLGLTAYGYTFGSGTRLTVV.

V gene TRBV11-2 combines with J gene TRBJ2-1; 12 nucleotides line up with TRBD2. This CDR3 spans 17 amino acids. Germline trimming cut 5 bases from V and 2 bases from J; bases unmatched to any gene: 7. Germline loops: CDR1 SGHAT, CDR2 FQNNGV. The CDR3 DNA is TGTGCCAGCAGCCGGCCTAGCGGGAGGGGGACCTACAATGAGCAGTTCTTC. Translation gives CASSRPSGRGTYNEQFF.

The CDR3 protein is CASGRTLNMGPYEQYF. Here the CDR3 DNA reads TGTGCTAGTGGCAGGACTCTGAACATGGGCCCTTACGAGCAGTACTTC. The chain couples TRBV12-5 to TRBJ2-7; maybe TRBD2 (5 bases). V gave up 6 bases and J gave up 4 bases, with 22 bases separating them. This CDR3 region has 16 residues. Germline V lookup: CDR1 LGHNT, CDR2 FRNRAP. Looking up the rest from reference TRBV12-5 and TRBJ2-7 gives the full variable domain: DARVTQTPRHKVTEMGQEVTMRCQPILGHNTVFWYRQTMMQGLELLAYFRNRAPLDDSGMPKDRFSAEMPDATLATLKIQPSEPRDSAVYFCASGRTLNMGPYEQYFGPGTRLTVT.

The CDR3 spells CAWRPGTGTSPLHF. CDR3 in DNA: TGTGCCTGGAGGCCCGGGACAGGGACTTCACCCCTCCACTTT. The V gene is TRBV30, the J gene TRBJ1-6; 9 bases are shared with TRBD1. The ends lost 3 bases at V and 9 bases at J; junction bases unmatched: 6. Germline CDR1 and CDR2: GTSNPN and SVGIG (reference sequence). The CDR3 is 14 residues long.

The CDR3 is CASRDGDLHF. The CDR3 nucleotides are TGTGCCAGCAGAGACGGAGACCTCCACTTT. The chain is built from TRBV6-6 and TRBJ1-6; no firm D call. Trimming removed 6 bases from V and 15 bases from J, with 9 bases in between. The CDR3 is 10 amino acids. Germline V gene lookup returns CDR1 MNHNY and CDR2 SVGAGI (reference sequence).

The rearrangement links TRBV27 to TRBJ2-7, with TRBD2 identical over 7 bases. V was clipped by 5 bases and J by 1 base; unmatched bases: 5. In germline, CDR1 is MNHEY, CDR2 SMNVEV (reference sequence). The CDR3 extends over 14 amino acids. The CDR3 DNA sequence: TGTGCCAGCAGTCCCACTAGCGTTTCCTACGAGCAGTACTTC. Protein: CASSPTSVSYEQYF.

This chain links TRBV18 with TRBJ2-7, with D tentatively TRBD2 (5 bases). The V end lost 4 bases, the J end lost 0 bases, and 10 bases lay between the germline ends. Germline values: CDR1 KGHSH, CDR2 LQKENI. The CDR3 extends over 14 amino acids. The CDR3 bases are TGTGCCAGCTCACGCGAAGGGAGCTCCTACGAGCAGTACTTC. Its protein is CASSREGSSYEQYF. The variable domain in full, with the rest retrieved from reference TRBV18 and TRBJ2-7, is NAGVMQNPRHLVRRRGQEARLRCSPMKGHSHVYWYRQLPEEGLKFMVYLQKENIIDESGMPKERFSAEFPKEGPSILRIQQVVRGDSAAYFCASSREGSSYEQYFGPGTRLTVT.

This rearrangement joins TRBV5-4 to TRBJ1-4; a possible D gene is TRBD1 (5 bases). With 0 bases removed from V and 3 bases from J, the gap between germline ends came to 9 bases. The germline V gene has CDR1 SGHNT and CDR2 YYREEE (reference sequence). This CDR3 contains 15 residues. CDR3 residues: CASSLGPGPNEKLFF. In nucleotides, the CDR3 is TGTGCCAGCAGCTTGGGGCCAGGGCCTAATGAAAAACTGTTTTTT.

CDR3 DNA: TGTGCCAGCAGACCCGGGACAGGGGGCATGAACACTGAAGCTTTCTTT. It specifies CASRPGTGGMNTEAFF. The genes are TRBV2 and TRBJ1-1; 12 nucleotides line up with TRBD1. V gave up 6 bases and J gave up 0 bases; unmatched junction bases: 5. The V gene's germline CDR1 is SNHLY and CDR2 FYNNEI. This CDR3 spans 16 amino acids.

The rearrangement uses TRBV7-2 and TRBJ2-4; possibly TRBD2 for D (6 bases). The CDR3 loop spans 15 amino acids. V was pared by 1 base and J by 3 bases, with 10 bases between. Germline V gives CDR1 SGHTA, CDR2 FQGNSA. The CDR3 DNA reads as TGTGCCAGCAGCTTAGGCGGGGTGAACAAAAACATTCAGTACTTC. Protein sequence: CASSLGGVNKNIQYF.

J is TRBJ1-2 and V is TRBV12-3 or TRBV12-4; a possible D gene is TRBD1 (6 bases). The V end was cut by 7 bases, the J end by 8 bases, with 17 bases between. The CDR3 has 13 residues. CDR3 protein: CASTIGGAQGYTF. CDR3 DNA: TGTGCCAGCACCATTGGGGGGGCGCAGGGCTACACCTTC.

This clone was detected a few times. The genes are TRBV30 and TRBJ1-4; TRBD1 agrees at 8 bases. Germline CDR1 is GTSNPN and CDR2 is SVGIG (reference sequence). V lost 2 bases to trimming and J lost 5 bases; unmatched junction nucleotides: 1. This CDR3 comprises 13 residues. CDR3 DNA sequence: TGTGCCTGGAGTTGGACAGGGAATGAAAAACTGTTTTTT. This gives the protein CAWSWTGNEKLFF. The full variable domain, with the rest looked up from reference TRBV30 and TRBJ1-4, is SQTIHQWPATLVQPVGSPLSLECTVEGTSNPNLYWYRQAAGRGLQLLFYSVGIGQISSEVPQNLSASRPQDRQFILSSKKLLLSDSGFYLCAWSWTGNEKLFFGSGTQLSVL.

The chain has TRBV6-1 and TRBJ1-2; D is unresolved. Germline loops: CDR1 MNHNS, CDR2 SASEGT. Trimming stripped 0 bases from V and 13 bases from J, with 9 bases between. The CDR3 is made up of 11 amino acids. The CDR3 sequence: CASSEAAPLTF. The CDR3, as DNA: TGTGCCAGCAGTGAAGCCGCGCCCCTCACCTTC.